These 29 T cell receptor beta chains came from one sample sequenced in a study of post-analysis software for immune sequencing data. Unique molecular identifiers were carried by the TCR beta cDNA libraries. TCRdb re-derived calls from the PCR reads in MiXCR, one entry per CDR3 protein. The sample records 550,000 to 700,000 distinct CDR3 sequences, around 44% being singletons. Their target antigens are unknown. Study findings and constraints: The study found TRBV5-6, TRBV5-1 and TRBV20-1 among roughly 5 TRBV segments more frequent in patients than controls.

The sample consisted of blood. These receptors were collected from a girl aged 5 to 17 with multiple sclerosis.

This clonotype was observed once. CDR3 coding DNA: TGTGCCACCCGGACAGGGTCAATCGGAGAGACCCAGTACTTC. Amino acid sequence: CATRTGSIGETQYF. The chain couples TRBV2 to TRBJ2-5; 8 bases fit TRBD1. Germline loops: CDR1 SNHLY, CDR2 FYNNEI. The CDR3 has 14 residues. Trimming removed 10 bases from V and 4 bases from J; junction bases left unmatched: 11.

The CDR3 coding sequence is TGTGCCAGCATCCATGGGGGGATTCGGAATCAGCCCCAGCATTTT. As protein: CASIHGGIRNQPQHF. The rearrangement links TRBV12-3 or TRBV12-4 to TRBJ1-5; possible D gene TRBD1, 5 bases. There are 15 residues in the CDR3. Deletions cut 7 bases from V and 4 bases from J, with 17 bases between.

As to this clonotype: The junction differs from germline at one of its ends, possibly a read error. CDR3 sequence reads: CVSSLTADRRYGYTF. In DNA form, the CDR3 reads TGTGTCAGCAGTCTGACTGCGGACAGGCGATATGGCTACACCTTC. V is TRBV12-3 or TRBV12-4 and J is TRBJ1-2; 7 nucleotides line up with TRBD1. CDR3 size: 15 residues.

This rearrangement joins TRBV7-2 to TRBJ2-7; D could derive from TRBD1 or TRBD2 (5 bases each). V was trimmed by 5 bases and J by 3 bases, leaving 14 bases between them. The germline gives CDR1 SGHTA, CDR2 FQGNSA. CDR3 size: 14 residues. The CDR3 reads CASSPSGPHYEQYF. CDR3 DNA: TGTGCCAGCAGCCCATCGGGACCCCACTACGAGCAGTACTTC.

The rearrangement joins TRBV4-2 to TRBJ1-2; D unresolved. Trimming shortened V by 0 bases and J by 2 bases, and 4 bases separated the two germline ends. The CDR3 runs to 13 residues. The germline V gene has CDR1 LGHNA and CDR2 YNFKEQ. This chain's CDR3 is CASSQDANYGYTF. The CDR3 DNA follows: TGTGCCAGCAGCCAAGACGCGAACTATGGCTACACCTTC.

This clonotype showed up just a few times. The chain employs TRBV11-2 and TRBJ2-1, with D perhaps matching TRBD1 or TRBD2 (5 bases each). V dropped 0 bases and J dropped 6 bases, with 15 bases sitting between them. Germline-derived CDR1 and CDR2 are SGHAT and FQNNGV. There are 16 residues in the CDR3. The CDR3 region is CASSLDGTPWGNEQFF. In DNA, the CDR3 is TGTGCCAGCAGCTTAGATGGGACCCCTTGGGGCAATGAGCAGTTCTTC.

The chain employs TRBV27 and TRBJ2-7, with D maybe TRBD2 (6 bases). Per the germline V gene, CDR1 is MNHEY and CDR2 is SMNVEV (reference sequence). This CDR3 has 17 amino acids. The V gene lost 2 bases and the J gene lost 6 bases, with 23 bases spanning the gap. The CDR3 region has the DNA TGTGCCAGCAGTTTACACCATGGGGGGACGGGGTATGTCGAGCAGTACTTC. Amino acid sequence: CASSLHHGGTGYVEQYF.

The V call is TRBV9, the J call TRBJ1-2, with TRBD1 identical over 7 bases. The CDR3 consists of 17 residues. The J segment lost 1 base and the V segment lost 4 bases, leaving 13 bases of the junction unmatched. Germline V lookup: CDR1 SGDLS, CDR2 YYNGEE. The CDR3 bases are TGTGCCAGCAGCATTAGGCCAGGGACAGCGATTAACTATGGCTACACCTTC. This translates into CASSIRPGTAINYGYTF.

This sequence joins TRBV12-3 or TRBV12-4 and TRBJ2-2; the match to TRBD1 covers 7 bases. The CDR3 totals 17 residues. V lost 7 bases to trimming and J lost 0 bases; unmatched junction nucleotides: 11. The CDR3 reads CASTTTFTGANTGELFF. The CDR3 nucleotides read TGTGCCAGCACCACTACCTTTACAGGGGCGAACACCGGGGAGCTGTTTTTT.

The chain couples TRBV5-1 to TRBJ1-2; D remains ambiguous. The CDR3 spans 14 residues. Trimming left V 0 bases short and J 0 bases short, with 6 bases between. The germline V gene encodes CDR1 SGHRS and CDR2 YFSETQ. The CDR3 here is CASSLDNSNYGYTF. The DNA for the CDR3 is TGCGCCAGCAGCTTGGACAATTCTAACTATGGCTACACCTTC.

V usage is TRBV10-3 and J usage is TRBJ2-7; D is perhaps TRBD1 or TRBD2 (6 bases each). Per germline, CDR1 ENHRY and CDR2 SYGVKD. This CDR3 is built from 15 residues. Trimming took off 2 bases at V and 1 base at J, with 12 bases between the two ends. The chain's CDR3 is CAISERGPSSYEQYF. CDR3 nucleotide sequence: TGTGCCATCAGTGAGCGGGGGCCCTCATCCTACGAGCAGTACTTC.

The chain links TRBV6-5 to TRBJ2-4; no definite D call. CDR1 and CDR2 from the germline V gene are MNHEY and SVGAGI. V lost 0 bases to trimming and J lost 0 bases, with 9 bases between them. CDR3 length: 16 amino acids. The CDR3 DNA follows: TGTGCCAGCAGTTACTCTACGATAAGAGCCAAAAACATTCAGTACTTC. Protein product: CASSYSTIRAKNIQYF.

This clonotype was counted only a few times. The gene calls are TRBV6-1 and TRBJ1-5; D is ambiguous. Trimming cost V 2 bases and J 8 bases, with 7 bases left between them. Per germline, CDR1 MNHNS and CDR2 SASEGT. The CDR3 runs 12 residues. In DNA form, the CDR3 reads TGTGCCAGCAGTGAATTAAAGGAGCCCCAGCATTTT. This gives the protein CASSELKEPQHF.

There are a few counts of this clonotype. The rearrangement uses TRBV5-1 and TRBJ2-1, with 14 bases matching TRBD2. The CDR3 contains 19 residues. The germline V gene encodes CDR1 SGHRS and CDR2 YFSETQ. With V trimmed by 4 bases and J by 9 bases, 18 bases remained unmatched. The CDR3 here is CASSSPGTSGSITHSEQFF. CDR3 nucleotides: TGCGCCAGCAGCAGTCCCGGGACTAGCGGGAGTATAACCCACAGTGAGCAGTTCTTC.

The rearrangement joins TRBV18 to TRBJ2-1, with 8 bases matching TRBD2. The CDR3 is made up of 16 amino acids. Trimming at V came to 3 bases and at J to 4 bases, leaving 8 bases not matched to a gene. Germline values: CDR1 KGHSH, CDR2 LQKENI. CDR3 amino acids: CASSPRTSTTYNEQFF. Written as DNA, the CDR3 is TGTGCCAGCTCACCCCGGACTAGCACCACTTACAATGAGCAGTTCTTC. Supplemented by reference TRBV18 and TRBJ2-1, the full variable domain reads NAGVMQNPRHLVRRRGQEARLRCSPMKGHSHVYWYRQLPEEGLKFMVYLQKENIIDESGMPKERFSAEFPKEGPSILRIQQVVRGDSAAYFCASSPRTSTTYNEQFFGPGTRLTVL.

This chain connects TRBV24-1 to TRBJ2-5; 7 bases are a match to TRBD2. Looked up from germline, CDR1 is KGHDR and CDR2 is SFDVKD. Trimming at V came to 4 bases and at J to 5 bases, leaving 6 bases not matched to a gene. This CDR3 spans 14 amino acids. In DNA, the CDR3 is TGTGCCACCAGTGACCGACTAGCAGGGGAGACCCAGTACTTC. This translates into CATSDRLAGETQYF.

The chain recombines TRBV5-1 with TRBJ2-3; 9 bases fit TRBD2. Trimming at V came to 0 bases and at J to 2 bases, leaving 10 bases not matched to a gene. CDR1 is SGHRS and CDR2 is YFSETQ in the germline V gene. The CDR3 runs 18 residues. CDR3 amino acids: CASSLDGALAGNTDTQYF. CDR3 bases: TGCGCCAGCAGCTTGGACGGGGCCCTAGCGGGGAACACAGATACGCAGTATTTT.

This chain uses TRBV5-1 with TRBJ2-6; D unresolved. V was pared by 0 bases and J by 10 bases, with 14 bases between. This CDR3 has 15 amino acids. Looked up from germline, CDR1 is SGHRS and CDR2 is YFSETQ. CDR3: CASSLGSGKSNVLTF. CDR3 coding DNA: TGCGCCAGCAGCTTGGGCTCTGGGAAGAGTAACGTCCTGACTTTC.

The rearrangement links TRBV12-3 or TRBV12-4 to TRBJ1-3; D remains ambiguous. The CDR3 extends over 14 amino acids. Trimming pared 6 bases from V and 0 bases from J, leaving 9 bases between. The CDR3 DNA follows: TGTGCCAGCAGAAGAGCCCTCTCTGGAAACACCATATATTTT. Translating it yields CASRRALSGNTIYF.

The rearrangement links TRBV29-1 to TRBJ1-3; 8 bases are a match to TRBD1. There are 15 residues in the CDR3. The V segment lost 2 bases and the J segment 3 bases; nucleotides outside the gene matches: 6. Germline CDR1 is SQVTM and CDR2 is ANQGSEA. CDR3 loop: CSVESAGGFGNTIYF. For the CDR3, the DNA is TGCAGCGTTGAATCGGCAGGGGGCTTTGGAAACACCATATATTTT.

This clonotype has more than one count but fewer than ten. This chain uses TRBV30 with TRBJ1-2; TRBD1 is a possible D gene (6 bases). Germline V gives CDR1 GTSNPN, CDR2 SVGIG (reference sequence). V lost 2 bases and J 1 base, leaving 23 bases between the germline ends. This CDR3 has 18 amino acids. The CDR3 region is CAWSSRAGAFRFNYGYTF. The CDR3 DNA reads as TGTGCCTGGAGTTCACGGGCAGGGGCGTTCCGTTTTAACTATGGCTACACCTTC.

CDR3 DNA sequence: TGCGCCAGCAGCTTCTTCGGGGGCTCCTACGAGCAGTACTTC. It encodes CASSFFGGSYEQYF. The chain uses TRBV5-1 and TRBJ2-7, with D possibly TRBD2 on 6 matching bases. The germline V gene has CDR1 SGHRS and CDR2 YFSETQ. The length of the CDR3 is 14 residues. V dropped 2 bases and J dropped 0 bases, with 9 bases sitting between them.

The rearrangement uses TRBV11-2 and TRBJ2-1; unclear D gene. The CDR3 sequence is 14 residues long. The germline gives CDR1 SGHAT, CDR2 FQNNGV. The V end lost 2 bases, the J end lost 5 bases, and 10 bases lay between the germline ends. The CDR3 DNA is TGTGCCAGCAGCTTATCATTAGGGAACAATGAGCAGTTCTTC. Its protein product is CASSLSLGNNEQFF.

V usage is TRBV4-1 and J usage is TRBJ2-1, with TRBD2 matching over 10 bases. CDR3 length equals 16 residues. The germline CDR1 and CDR2 sequences are MGHRA and YSYEKL. J was trimmed by 8 bases and V by 3 bases; bases with no gene match: 10. The CDR3 DNA follows: TGCGCCAGCAGCCAGGATCGAGCGGGAGGGCAAGATGAGCAGTTCTTC. Its protein product is CASSQDRAGGQDEQFF.

This clonotype was seen more than once but under ten times. This chain connects TRBV12-3 or TRBV12-4 to TRBJ2-3; D not resolved. Trimming took off 0 bases at V and 4 bases at J, with 5 bases between the two ends. The CDR3 has 13 residues. CDR3 amino acids: CASSLAPPDTQYF. The CDR3 bases are TGTGCCAGCAGTTTAGCCCCACCAGATACGCAGTATTTT.

The rearrangement links TRBV6-6 to TRBJ1-5, with D tentatively TRBD1 (6 bases). The germline CDR1 and CDR2 sequences are MNHNY and SVGAGI (reference sequence). Trimming took 2 bases from V and 5 from J, leaving 10 bases between them. The length of the CDR3 is 14 residues. The CDR3: CASSYADSYQPQHF. The CDR3 nucleotides read TGTGCCAGCAGTTACGCGGACAGCTATCAGCCCCAGCATTTT.

V gene TRBV4-3 combines with J gene TRBJ2-3; D call uncertain. Germline V CDR1 and CDR2: LGHNA, YSLEER. The CDR3 is 14 amino acids. With 0 bases removed from V and 0 bases from J, the gap between germline ends came to 4 bases. CDR3 residues: CASSQEDSTDTQYF. The CDR3 nucleotides read TGCGCCAGCAGCCAAGAGGACAGCACAGATACGCAGTATTTT.

This clonotype was seen only a few times. The rearrangement links TRBV12-5 to TRBJ2-7; D is possibly TRBD2 (5 bases). Germline loops: CDR1 LGHNT, CDR2 FRNRAP. The CDR3 consists of 12 residues. The V end lost 1 base, the J end lost 7 bases, and 8 bases lay between the germline ends. The CDR3 loop is CASGLGTGEQYF. The CDR3 nucleotides read TGTGCTAGTGGTTTGGGGACGGGGGAGCAGTACTTC.

This sequence joins TRBV29-1 and TRBJ2-2; perhaps D is TRBD1 or TRBD2 (5 bases each). V gave up 2 bases and J gave up 3 bases, with 10 bases separating them. Germline assignment: CDR1 SQVTM and CDR2 ANQGSEA. The CDR3 has 14 residues. CDR3 amino acids: CSVEPGTDTGELFF. The CDR3 nucleotides are TGCAGCGTTGAACCAGGGACCGACACCGGGGAGCTGTTTTTT.